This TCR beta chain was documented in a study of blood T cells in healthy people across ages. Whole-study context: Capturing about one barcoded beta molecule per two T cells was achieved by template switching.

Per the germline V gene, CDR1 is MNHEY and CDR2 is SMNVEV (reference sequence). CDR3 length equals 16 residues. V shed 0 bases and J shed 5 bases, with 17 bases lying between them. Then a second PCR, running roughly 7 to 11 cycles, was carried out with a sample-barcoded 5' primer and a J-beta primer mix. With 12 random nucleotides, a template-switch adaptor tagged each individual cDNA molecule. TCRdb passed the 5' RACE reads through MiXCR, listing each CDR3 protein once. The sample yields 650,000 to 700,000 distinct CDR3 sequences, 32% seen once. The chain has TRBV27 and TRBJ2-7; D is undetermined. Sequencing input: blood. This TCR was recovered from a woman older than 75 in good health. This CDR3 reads CASSLSISSWQDEQYF. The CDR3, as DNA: TGTGCCAGCAGTTTATCGATTTCGAGTTGGCAGGACGAGCAGTACTTC.